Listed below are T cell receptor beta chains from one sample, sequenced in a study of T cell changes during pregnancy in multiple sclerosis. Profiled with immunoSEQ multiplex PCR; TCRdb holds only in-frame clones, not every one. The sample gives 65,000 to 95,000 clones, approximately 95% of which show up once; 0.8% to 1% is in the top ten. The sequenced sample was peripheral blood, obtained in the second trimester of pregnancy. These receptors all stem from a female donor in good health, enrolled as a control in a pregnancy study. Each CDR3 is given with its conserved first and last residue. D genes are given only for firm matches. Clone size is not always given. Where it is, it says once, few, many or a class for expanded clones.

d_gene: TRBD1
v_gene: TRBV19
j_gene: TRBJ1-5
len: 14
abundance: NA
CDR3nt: TGTGCCAGTAGTATAGCGGACAGGAATCAGCCCCAGCATTTT
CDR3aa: CASSIADRNQPQHF

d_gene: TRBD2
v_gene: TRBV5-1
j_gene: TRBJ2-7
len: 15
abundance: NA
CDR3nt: TGCGCCAGCAGCTTGGGACTAGCGGACGCCTACGAGCAGTACTTC
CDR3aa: CASSLGLADAYEQYF

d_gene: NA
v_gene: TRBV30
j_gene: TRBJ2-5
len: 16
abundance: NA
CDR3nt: TGTGCCTGGAGTCGACTCCGACTAGACAGTCAAGAGACCCAGTACTTC
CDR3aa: CAWSRLRLDSQETQYF

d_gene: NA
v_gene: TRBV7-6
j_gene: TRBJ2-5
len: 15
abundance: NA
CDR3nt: TGTGCCAGCAGCCCCTCCGGGGGATTGGCGGAGACCCAGTACTTC
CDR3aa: CASSPSGGLAETQYF

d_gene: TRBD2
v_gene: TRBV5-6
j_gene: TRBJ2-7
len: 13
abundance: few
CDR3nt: TGTGCCAGCAGTGACATAGCGGGAGGGGAGCAGTACTTC
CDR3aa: CASSDIAGGEQYF

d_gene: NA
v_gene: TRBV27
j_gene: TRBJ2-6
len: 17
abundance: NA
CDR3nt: TGTGCCAGCAGGGGACTGGACTCAAGCTCTGGGGCCAACGTCCTGACTTTC
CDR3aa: CASRGLDSSSGANVLTF

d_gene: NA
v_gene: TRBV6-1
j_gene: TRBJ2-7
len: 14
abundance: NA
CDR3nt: TGTGCCAGCAGTGAACGTCTAGCGTACTACGAGCAGTACTTC
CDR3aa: CASSERLAYYEQYF

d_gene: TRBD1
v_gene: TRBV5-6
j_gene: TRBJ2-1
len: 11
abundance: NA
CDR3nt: TGTGCCAGCAGCCTGGGGACAGGGGAGTTCTTC
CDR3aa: CASSLGTGEFF

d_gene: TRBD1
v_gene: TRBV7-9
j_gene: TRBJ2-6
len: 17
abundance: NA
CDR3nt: TGTGCCAGCAGCATCCGACAGGGGCCTGGTGGGGCCAACGTCCTGACTTTC
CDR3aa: CASSIRQGPGGANVLTF

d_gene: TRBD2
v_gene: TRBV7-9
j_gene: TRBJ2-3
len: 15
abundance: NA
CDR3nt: TGTGCCAGCAGCCACACTAGCGGGAGCACAGATACGCAGTATTTT
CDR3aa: CASSHTSGSTDTQYF

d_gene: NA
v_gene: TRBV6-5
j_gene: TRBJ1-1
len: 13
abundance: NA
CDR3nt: TGTGCCAGCAATCCGACATCGAACACTGAAGCTTTCTTT
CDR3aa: CASNPTSNTEAFF

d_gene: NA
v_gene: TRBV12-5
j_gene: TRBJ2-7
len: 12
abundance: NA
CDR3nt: TGTGCTAGTGGTTTCGGACTTCGGGAGCAGTACTTC
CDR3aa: CASGFGLREQYF

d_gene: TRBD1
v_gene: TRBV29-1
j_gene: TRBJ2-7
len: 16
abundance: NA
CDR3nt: TGCAGCGTTGAAGATCCGACTCGAGAAGAAGACAGGGGGCTGAACTTC
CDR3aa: CSVEDPTREEDRGLNF

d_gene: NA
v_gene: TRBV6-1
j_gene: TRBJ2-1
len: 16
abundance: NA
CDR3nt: TGTGCCAGCAGTGAGCACAGGGGAGGAAGCTACAATGAGCAGTTCTTC
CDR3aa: CASSEHRGGSYNEQFF

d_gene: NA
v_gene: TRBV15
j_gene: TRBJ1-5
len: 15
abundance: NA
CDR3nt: TGTGCCACCAGCAGAGGGGGGGGCAGCAATCAGCCCCAGCATTTT
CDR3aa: CATSRGGGSNQPQHF

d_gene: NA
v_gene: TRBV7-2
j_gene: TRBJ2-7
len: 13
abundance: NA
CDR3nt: TGTGCCAGCTCGTATCCGGGAGCCTACGAGCAGTACTTC
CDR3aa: CASSYPGAYEQYF

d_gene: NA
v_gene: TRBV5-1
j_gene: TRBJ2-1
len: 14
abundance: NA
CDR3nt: TGCGCCAGCAGCTTGGGAAATACTAGAGATGAGCAGTTCTTC
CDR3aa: CASSLGNTRDEQFF

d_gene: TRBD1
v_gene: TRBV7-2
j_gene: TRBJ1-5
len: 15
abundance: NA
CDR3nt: TGTGCCAGCAGCTTACTCGGGACAGCTTATCAGCCCCAGCATTTT
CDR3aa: CASSLLGTAYQPQHF

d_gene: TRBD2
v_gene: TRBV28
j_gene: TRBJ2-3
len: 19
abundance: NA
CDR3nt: TGTGCCAGCAGTTCCGCCTCCGCGGGAGGGGTGGCACTCACAGATACGCAGTATTTT
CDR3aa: CASSSASAGGVALTDTQYF

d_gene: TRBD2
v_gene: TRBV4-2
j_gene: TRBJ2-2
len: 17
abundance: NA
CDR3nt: TGTGCCAGCAGCCAAGCAGTCGGAGCGGGAGTCACCGGGGAGCTGTTTTTT
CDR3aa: CASSQAVGAGVTGELFF

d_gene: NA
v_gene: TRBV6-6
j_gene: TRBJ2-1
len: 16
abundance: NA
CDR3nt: TGTGCCAGCAGGACCGGGACTGCCTACCCCTACAATGAGCAGTTCTTC
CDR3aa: CASRTGTAYPYNEQFF

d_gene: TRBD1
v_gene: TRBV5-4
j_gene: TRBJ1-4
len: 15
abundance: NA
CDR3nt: TGTGCCAGCAGCCTACCGGGACAGGCTAATGAAAAACTGTTTTTT
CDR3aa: CASSLPGQANEKLFF

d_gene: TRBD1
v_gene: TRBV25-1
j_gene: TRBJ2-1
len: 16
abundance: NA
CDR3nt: TGTGCCAGCACCCGCTCGTCAGGGGGCTCGACCAATGAGCAGTTCTTC
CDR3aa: CASTRSSGGSTNEQFF

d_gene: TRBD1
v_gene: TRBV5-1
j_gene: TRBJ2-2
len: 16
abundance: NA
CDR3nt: TGCGCCAGCAGCACGGACAGGGGGCACGGCACCGGGGAGCTGTTTTTT
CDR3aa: CASSTDRGHGTGELFF

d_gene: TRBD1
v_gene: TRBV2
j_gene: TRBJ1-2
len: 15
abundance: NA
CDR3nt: TGTGCCAGCAGTGCGAGACAGGGGGCGCTTCCTGGCTACACCTTC
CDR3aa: CASSARQGALPGYTF

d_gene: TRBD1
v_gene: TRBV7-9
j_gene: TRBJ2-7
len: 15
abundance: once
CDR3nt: TGTGCCAGCAGCTCAGAAAGACAGGGCACGGGCGAGCAGTACTTC
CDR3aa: CASSSERQGTGEQYF

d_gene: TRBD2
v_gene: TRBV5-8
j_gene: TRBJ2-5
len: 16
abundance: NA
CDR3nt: TGTGCCAGCAGCTTATTGGGACTAGCGGGAGAAGAGACCCAGTACTTC
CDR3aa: CASSLLGLAGEETQYF

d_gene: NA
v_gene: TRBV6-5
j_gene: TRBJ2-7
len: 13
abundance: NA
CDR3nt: TGTGCCAGCAGCCGCATTGGGGCAGGCGAGCAGTACTTC
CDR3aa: CASSRIGAGEQYF

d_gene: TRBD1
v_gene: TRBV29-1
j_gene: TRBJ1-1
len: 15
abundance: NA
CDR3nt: TGCAGCGTTGACCCGGGACAGACAATGAACACTGAAGCTTTCTTT
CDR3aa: CSVDPGQTMNTEAFF

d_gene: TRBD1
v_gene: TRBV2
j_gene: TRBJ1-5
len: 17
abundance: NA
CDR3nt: TGTGCCAGCAGGGGAACAGGGGGGTCGTGGAGCAATCAGCCCCAGCATTTT
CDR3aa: CASRGTGGSWSNQPQHF

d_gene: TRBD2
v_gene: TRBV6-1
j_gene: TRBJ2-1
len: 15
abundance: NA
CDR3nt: TGTGCCAGCAGTGAACCCAGCGGGGTTAAAAGGGAGCAGTTCTTC
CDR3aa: CASSEPSGVKREQFF

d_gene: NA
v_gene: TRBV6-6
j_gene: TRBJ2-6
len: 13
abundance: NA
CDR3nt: TGTGCCACCTCCTCGGGGGGGGCCAACGTCCTGACTTTC
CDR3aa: CATSSGGANVLTF

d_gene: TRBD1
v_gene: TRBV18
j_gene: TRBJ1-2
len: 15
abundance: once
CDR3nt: TGTGCCAGCTCACCAGGGGCACAGGGGAACTATGGCTACACCTTC
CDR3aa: CASSPGAQGNYGYTF

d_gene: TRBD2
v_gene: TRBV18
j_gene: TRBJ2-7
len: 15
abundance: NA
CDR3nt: TGTGCCAGCTCCTTAACCGGGACTACAGTGTACGAGCAGTACTTC
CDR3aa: CASSLTGTTVYEQYF

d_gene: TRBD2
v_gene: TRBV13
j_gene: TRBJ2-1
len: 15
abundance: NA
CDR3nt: TGTGCCAGCAGCTTAAGGCGGGAGCTGTCGAATGAGCAGTTCTTC
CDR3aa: CASSLRRELSNEQFF

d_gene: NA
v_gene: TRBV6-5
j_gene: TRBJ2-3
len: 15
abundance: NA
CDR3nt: TGTGCCAGCAGTTTAGTTGCGGGATCCACAGATACGCAGTATTTT
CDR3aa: CASSLVAGSTDTQYF

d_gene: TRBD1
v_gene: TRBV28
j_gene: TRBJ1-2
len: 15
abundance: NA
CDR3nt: TGTGCCAGCAGTTCCGGACAGGGGGGTCCCTATGGCTACACCTTC
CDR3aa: CASSSGQGGPYGYTF

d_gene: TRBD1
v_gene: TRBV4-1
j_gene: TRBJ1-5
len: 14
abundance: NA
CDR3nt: TGCGCCAGCAGCCAACGGACAGGGTTTCAGCCCCAGCATTTT
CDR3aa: CASSQRTGFQPQHF

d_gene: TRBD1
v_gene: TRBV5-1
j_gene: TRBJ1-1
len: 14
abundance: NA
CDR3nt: TGCGCCAGCAGCAGCGGACAGGGGAGACCTGAAGCTTTCTTT
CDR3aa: CASSSGQGRPEAFF

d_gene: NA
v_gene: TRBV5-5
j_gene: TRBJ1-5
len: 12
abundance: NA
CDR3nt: TGTGCCAGCAGCTTCCGAGATCAGCCCCAGCATTTT
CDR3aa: CASSFRDQPQHF

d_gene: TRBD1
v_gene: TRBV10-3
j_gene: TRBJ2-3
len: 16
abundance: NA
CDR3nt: TGTGCCATCAGTGAGCGAAAGACAGGGGCCACAGATACGCAGTATTTT
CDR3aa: CAISERKTGATDTQYF

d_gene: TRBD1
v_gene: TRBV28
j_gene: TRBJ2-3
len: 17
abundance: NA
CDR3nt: TGTGCCAGCAGTTACCCTTCGACAGGGCTGAGGACAGATACGCAGTATTTT
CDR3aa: CASSYPSTGLRTDTQYF

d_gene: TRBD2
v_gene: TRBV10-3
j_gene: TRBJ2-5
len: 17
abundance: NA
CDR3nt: TGTGCCATCAGTTTTAGCGGGAGGAGGTCGCCCCAAGAGACCCAGTACTTC
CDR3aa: CAISFSGRRSPQETQYF

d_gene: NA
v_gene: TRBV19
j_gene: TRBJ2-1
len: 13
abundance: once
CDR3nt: TGTGCCACCAACAGGGATTCCTACAATGAGCAGTTCTTC
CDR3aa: CATNRDSYNEQFF

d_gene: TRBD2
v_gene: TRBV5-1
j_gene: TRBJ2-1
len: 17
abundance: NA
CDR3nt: TGCGCCAGCAGCTCGCCCGGAGGGACTAGCGGGAGGGATGAGCAGTTCTTC
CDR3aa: CASSSPGGTSGRDEQFF

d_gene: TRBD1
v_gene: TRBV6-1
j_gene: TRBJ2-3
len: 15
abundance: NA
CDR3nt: TGTGCCAGCATTTTCTCCGGGACAGGGGCCGATACGCAGTATTTT
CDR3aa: CASIFSGTGADTQYF

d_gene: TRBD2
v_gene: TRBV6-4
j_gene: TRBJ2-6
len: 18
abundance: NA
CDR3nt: TGTGCCAGCAGTGAAGAGGGGAGGGCTACTTCTGGGGCCAACGTCCTGACTTTC
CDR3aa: CASSEEGRATSGANVLTF

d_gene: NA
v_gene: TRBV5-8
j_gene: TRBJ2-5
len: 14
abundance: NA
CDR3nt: TGTGCCAGCAGCCTTTGGACGGGAATGGAGACCCAGTACTTC
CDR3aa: CASSLWTGMETQYF

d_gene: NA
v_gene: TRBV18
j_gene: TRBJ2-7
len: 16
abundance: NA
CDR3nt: TGTGCCAGCTCACCCTCCCTCGGCGGGACCCAGTACGAGCAGTACTTC
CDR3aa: CASSPSLGGTQYEQYF

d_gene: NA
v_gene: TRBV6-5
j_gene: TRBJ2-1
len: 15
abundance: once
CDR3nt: TGTGCCAGCAGTTACTCCCCGAGCTCCTACAATGAGCAGTTCTTC
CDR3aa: CASSYSPSSYNEQFF

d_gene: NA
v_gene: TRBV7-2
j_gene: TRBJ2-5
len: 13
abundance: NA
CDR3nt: TGTGCCAGCACCCCCGGGTACGGGGAGACCCAGTACTTC
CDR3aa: CASTPGYGETQYF

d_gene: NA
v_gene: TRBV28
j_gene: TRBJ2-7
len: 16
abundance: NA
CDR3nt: TGTGCCACCTTCGCGTACGGGGAGGGGGGATCCTACGAGCAGTACTTC
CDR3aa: CATFAYGEGGSYEQYF